The 32 T cell receptor beta chains given below trace back to one sample, sequenced in a study of Tregs in tolerant kidney transplant recipients. Libraries were prepared by immunoSEQ multiplex PCR; TCRdb keeps only in-frame clonotypes and omits some of them. Found here are approximately 35,000 clones; the top ten clones hold approximately 7.3%. The starting material was CD8+ T cells from blood, obtained before the transplant. These receptors originate from a human donor who received a combined kidney and bone marrow transplant.

On this clone: The CDR3 is cut off 3 residues early in the read; its end comes from the germline J gene. The chain carries TRBV7-6 and TRBJ2-2; 10 nucleotides align to TRBD1. Trimming removed 1 base from V and 8 bases from J; junction bases left unmatched: 7. Germline loops: CDR1 SGHVS, CDR2 FNYEAQ. The CDR3 consists of 16 residues. CDR3 residues: CASSLDDRGLAGELFF. The CDR3 bases that were read are TGTGCCAGCAGCTTAGACGACAGGGGGCTAGCGGGGGAG.

For this clone: The observed sequence ends 3 residues before the CDR3 terminus, with the missing tail filled in from the germline J gene. V and J are TRBV6-2 or TRBV6-3 and TRBJ1-4; 7 bases match TRBD1. This CDR3 region has 17 residues. The V gene's germline CDR1 is MNHEY and CDR2 SVGEGT. J was trimmed by 7 bases and V by 4 bases; bases with no gene match: 15. CDR3 in amino acids: CASSSVGSGQLGEKLFF. Partial CDR3 DNA: TGTGCCAGCAGTTCCGTGGGATCGGGACAGTTGGGTGAAAAA.

Comment on this clone: From the germline J gene comes the end of the CDR3, since the read stops 3 residues before it. V is TRBV20-1 and J is TRBJ1-1; TRBD1 might be the D (6 bases). V was pared by 6 bases and J by 0 bases, with 11 bases between. From germline, CDR1 is DFQATT and CDR2 SNEGSKA (reference sequence). This CDR3 has 13 amino acids. The CDR3 sequence is CSAVGAMNTEAFF. The sequenced part of the CDR3 DNA is TGCAGTGCCGTGGGGGCTATGAACACTGAA.

A note on this clone: The read ends 3 residues early relative to the CDR3; the germline J gene fills the gap. The chain combines TRBV11-2 with TRBJ2-1; 8 bases align to TRBD2. The J segment lost 4 bases and the V segment lost 7 bases, leaving 9 bases of the junction unmatched. The CDR3 length is 15 residues. Germline lookup yields CDR1 SGHAT and CDR2 FQNNGV. This chain's CDR3 is CASTHGGGGYNEQFF. The covered CDR3 bases are TGTGCCAGCACCCACGGGGGGGGCGGGTACAATGAG. Full variable domain (outside the CDR3, taken from reference TRBV11-2 and TRBJ2-1): EAGVAQSPRYKIIEKRQSVAFWCNPISGHATLYWYQQILGQGPKLLIQFQNNGVVDDSQLPKDRFSAERLKGVDSTLKIQPAKLEDSAVYLCASTHGGGGYNEQFFGPGTRLTVL.

Notes on this clone: The CDR3 extends 3 residues past the end of the read, so its final part is completed from the germline J gene. This chain links TRBV6-1 with TRBJ2-5; 7 nucleotides match TRBD1. CDR1 is MNHNS, CDR2 SASEGT, per germline. Unmatched junction bases numbered 8, after V lost 2 bases and J lost 5 bases. The CDR3 consists of 15 residues. Here the CDR3 reads CASSEMDRPGETQYF. The DNA read from the CDR3 is TGTGCCAGCAGTGAAATGGACAGGCCCGGCGAGACC.

Of note for this clone: The observed sequence ends 3 residues before the CDR3 terminus, with the missing tail filled in from the germline J gene. The rearrangement joins TRBV2 to TRBJ2-1; TRBD1 matches at 11 bases. The trim removed 10 bases at V and 8 bases at J, leaving 4 bases unmatched. The V gene's germline CDR1 is SNHLY and CDR2 FYNNEI. The CDR3 sequence is 12 residues long. The CDR3 bases that were read are TGTGCCATCGGACAGGGGGCTGATGAG. It specifies CAIGQGADE. The complete CDR3 reads CAIGQGADEQFF.

To note about this clone: The missing CDR3 end, 3 residues past where the read stops, is filled in from the germline J gene. V gene TRBV6-1 combines with J gene TRBJ1-1, with D tentatively TRBD1 (6 bases). In germline, CDR1 is MNHNS, CDR2 SASEGT. The V end lost 3 bases, the J end lost 3 bases, and 8 bases lay between the germline ends. The CDR3 length is 13 residues. Partial CDR3 DNA: TGTGCCAGCAGTGACAGGGGCCACACTGAA. It yields the protein CASSDRGHTE. The whole CDR3 protein is CASSDRGHTEAFF.

CDR3 region: CASSPPGQGGETQYF. CDR3 DNA (partial): TGTGCCAGCAGTCCCCCGGGACAGGGGGGGGAGACC. The rearrangement uses TRBV6-2 or TRBV6-3 and TRBJ2-5; 11 bases are shared with TRBD1. The CDR3 end falls 3 residues outside the read, so it is completed with the germline J gene. CDR3 size: 15 residues. CDR1 MNHEY and CDR2 SVGEGT come from the germline V gene. Trimming removed 5 bases from V and 5 bases from J; junction bases left unmatched: 7.

Note on this clone: The read halts 3 residues ahead of the CDR3 end, with the missing end drawn from the germline J gene. This sequence joins TRBV19 and TRBJ2-1; D might be TRBD2 (6 bases). CDR3 size: 13 residues. CDR1 is LNHDA and CDR2 is SQIVND in the germline V gene (reference sequence). Trimming cost V 5 bases and J 6 bases, with 11 bases left between them. CDR3 bases read: TGTGCCAGTAGTCTAGGGACTTTCAATGAG. Its protein product is CASSLGTFNE. The full CDR3 sequence reads CASSLGTFNEQFF. The full variable domain, rest sourced from reference TRBV19 and TRBJ2-1, is DGGITQSPKYLFRKEGQNVTLSCEQNLNHDAMYWYRQDPGQGLRLIYYSQIVNDFQKGDIAEGYSVSREKKESFPLTVTSAQKNPTAFYLCASSLGTFNEQFFGPGTRLTVL.

Of note for this clone: Sequencing ends 3 residues short of the CDR3 end; the germline J gene provides the rest. The chain is built from TRBV7-6 and TRBJ2-7, with TRBD1 matching 9 bases. CDR1 SGHVS and CDR2 FNYEAQ come from the germline V gene. V lost 5 bases to trimming and J lost 0 bases; unmatched junction nucleotides: 5. The CDR3 loop spans 15 amino acids. The chain's CDR3 is CASSPGTGNSYEQYF. The sequenced part of the CDR3 DNA is TGTGCCAGCAGCCCGGGGACAGGGAACTCCTACGAG.

Regarding this clone: The CDR3 goes on 3 residues after the read ends, and that part is filled in from the germline J gene. The chain combines TRBV10-3 with TRBJ1-2, with 9 nucleotides matching TRBD1. The CDR3 is 14 amino acids. Germline values: CDR1 ENHRY, CDR2 SYGVKD. Trimming at V came to 6 bases and at J to 4 bases, leaving 6 bases not matched to a gene. CDR3 bases read: TGTGCCATCAGGGGGGACAGGGAGGCCTATGGC. This gives the protein CAIRGDREAYG. The whole CDR3 protein is CAIRGDREAYGYTF.

About this clone: The read falls 3 residues short of the CDR3 end, and the missing part is taken from the germline J gene. This chain connects TRBV6-2 or TRBV6-3 to TRBJ2-3; TRBD1 matches at 8 bases. The CDR3 spans 17 residues. Germline loops: CDR1 MNHEY, CDR2 SVGEGT. Germline trimming cut 6 bases from V and 6 bases from J; bases unmatched to any gene: 17. The CDR3 bases that were read are TGTGCCAGCAGCCATACGAATACAGGGGGAGAATACGATACG. This sequence encodes CASSHTNTGGEYDT. The entire CDR3 protein reads CASSHTNTGGEYDTQYF.

As to this clone: The read is 3 residues too short to cover the CDR3 end, so that end is filled in from the germline J gene. The chain couples TRBV13 to TRBJ2-7; 7 bases are a match to TRBD1. Germline trimming cut 2 bases from V and 6 bases from J; bases unmatched to any gene: 13. The CDR3 has 16 residues. CDR1 and CDR2 (germline): PRHDT, FYEKMQ (reference sequence). CDR3: CASSLNPTGQMSEQYF. Incomplete CDR3 DNA: TGTGCCAGCAGCTTAAACCCGACAGGGCAGATGAGCGAG.

As for this clone: The read ends 3 residues shy of where the CDR3 ends; the end is completed using the germline J gene. V gene TRBV7-9 combines with J gene TRBJ2-1; possible D gene TRBD1, 6 bases. Germline CDR1 is SEHNR and CDR2 is FQNEAQ (reference sequence). The ends were cut back, 1 base at V and 8 bases at J, with 15 bases in the middle. This CDR3 is built from 15 residues. CDR3 region: CASSLERQVNDEQFF. The sequenced part of the CDR3 DNA is TGTGCCAGCAGCTTAGAGCGACAGGTCAACGATGAG. Full variable domain (outside the CDR3, taken from reference TRBV7-9 and TRBJ2-1): DTGVSQNPRHKITKRGQNVTFRCDPISEHNRLYWYRQTLGQGPEFLTYFQNEAQLEKSRLLSDRFSAERPKGSFSTLEIQRTEQGDSAMYLCASSLERQVNDEQFFGPGTRLTVL.

A note on this clone: The read is 3 residues too short to cover the CDR3 end, so that end is filled in from the germline J gene. V is TRBV30 and J is TRBJ1-1, with TRBD1 as a possible D gene (5 bases). CDR3 length: 11 amino acids. V was cut by 6 bases and J by 7 bases, with 12 bases left in between. Germline V CDR1 and CDR2: GTSNPN, SVGIG (reference sequence). CDR3 amino acids: CACSGRGEAFF. The covered CDR3 bases are TGTGCCTGTTCAGGGCGGGGTGAA.

The sequenced part of the CDR3 DNA is TGTGCCAGTAGTATGTCGCGGGAGCGTTACAATGAG. As protein: CASSMSRERYNE. The whole CDR3 is CASSMSRERYNEQFF. This chain connects TRBV19 to TRBJ2-1; 7 nucleotides agree with TRBD2. The read ends 3 residues before the CDR3 terminus; that terminus is restored from the germline J gene. The V segment lost 3 bases and the J segment 4 bases; nucleotides outside the gene matches: 6. The CDR3 spans 15 residues. Germline V CDR1 and CDR2: LNHDA, SQIVND (reference sequence).

With regard to this clone: The CDR3 end falls 3 residues outside the read, so it is completed with the germline J gene. J is TRBJ2-1 and V is TRBV5-1; 8 bases match TRBD1. The germline gives CDR1 SGHRS, CDR2 YFSETQ. The V segment lost 0 bases and the J segment 3 bases; nucleotides outside the gene matches: 5. CDR3 length: 16 residues. Partial CDR3 DNA: TGCGCCAGCAGCTTGGTCGGGACAGGAGTCTACAATGAG. Amino acids: CASSLVGTGVYNE. The full CDR3 sequence reads CASSLVGTGVYNEQFF.

In the case of this clone: The read falls 3 residues short of the CDR3 end, and the missing part is taken from the germline J gene. The chain links TRBV5-8 to TRBJ2-7, with 7 bases that match TRBD1. J gave up 0 bases and V 4 bases, and 7 bases lay outside the gene matches. Germline CDR1 SGHTS, CDR2 YDEGEE. There are 15 residues in the CDR3. CDR3 residues: CASSGNRGPSYEQYF. CDR3 DNA (partial): TGTGCCAGCAGCGGTAACAGGGGCCCCTCCTACGAG.

With respect to this clone: The observed sequence ends 3 residues before the CDR3 terminus, with the missing tail filled in from the germline J gene. The chain links TRBV19 to TRBJ1-1; tentatively, D is TRBD1 (5 bases). The CDR3 loop spans 12 amino acids. Germline V lookup: CDR1 LNHDA, CDR2 SQIVND (reference sequence). V lost 1 base and J lost 6, with 6 bases in between. The CDR3: CASSIGGAEAFF. The covered CDR3 bases are TGTGCCAGTAGTATAGGGGGGGCTGAA.

With respect to this clone: The observed sequence ends 3 residues before the CDR3 terminus, with the missing tail filled in from the germline J gene. The V call is TRBV19, the J call TRBJ2-1; weak D call: TRBD2 (6 bases). CDR1 and CDR2 from the germline V gene are LNHDA and SQIVND (reference sequence). V gave up 1 base and J gave up 5 bases, with 15 bases separating them. The CDR3 consists of 16 residues. The CDR3 DNA, read in part, is TGTGCCAGTAGTATAGTTAGGCGGCGGGGAAACAATGAG. This codes for CASSIVRRRGNNE. The CDR3 in full is CASSIVRRRGNNEQFF.

About this clone: The read falls 3 residues short of the CDR3 end, and the missing part is taken from the germline J gene. The rearrangement joins TRBV19 to TRBJ2-1; TRBD2 is a possible D gene (5 bases). Germline V gives CDR1 LNHDA, CDR2 SQIVND (reference sequence). The length of the CDR3 is 13 residues. Deletions cut 2 bases from V and 7 bases from J, with 9 bases between. Partial CDR3 DNA: TGTGCCAGTAGTATAATTAGCGCTAATGAG. It is translated as CASSIISANE. The complete CDR3 sequence is CASSIISANEQFF. The entire variable domain, with the rest obtained from reference TRBV19 and TRBJ2-1, is as follows: DGGITQSPKYLFRKEGQNVTLSCEQNLNHDAMYWYRQDPGQGLRLIYYSQIVNDFQKGDIAEGYSVSREKKESFPLTVTSAQKNPTAFYLCASSIISANEQFFGPGTRLTVL.

As regards this clone: The read finishes 3 residues shy of the CDR3 end, and the germline J gene is used to complete it. V usage is TRBV4-1 and J usage is TRBJ2-3; D is undetermined. Looked up from germline, CDR1 is MGHRA and CDR2 is YSYEKL. Trimming took off 6 bases at V and 3 bases at J, with 13 bases between the two ends. The CDR3 has 14 amino acids. The CDR3 loop is CASSVGPSTDTQYF. Partial CDR3 DNA: TGCGCCAGCAGTGTAGGGCCCTCGACAGATACG.

For this clone: The CDR3 end falls 3 residues outside the read, so it is completed with the germline J gene. The rearrangement joins TRBV5-4 to TRBJ1-2, with D perhaps TRBD1 (5 bases). The CDR3 consists of 13 residues. Germline CDR1 SGHNT, CDR2 YYREEE (reference sequence). CDR3 DNA (partial): TGTGCCAGCAGCACCCGGGGCGGGGACGGC. Its translation is CASSTRGGDG. The CDR3 in full is CASSTRGGDGYTF. Combining the CDR3 with reference TRBV5-4 and TRBJ1-2 gives the whole variable domain ETGVTQSPTHLIKTRGQQVTLRCSSQSGHNTVSWYQQALGQGPQFIFQYYREEENGRGNFPPRFSGLQFPNYSSELNVNALELDDSALYLCASSTRGGDGYTFGSGTRLTVV.

CDR3 DNA (partial): TGTGCCAGTAGTGCTATCCCTAATTCTAACTATGGC. Protein: CASSAIPNSNYG. The complete CDR3 sequence is CASSAIPNSNYGYTF. The chain recombines TRBV19 with TRBJ1-2; D uncertain. From the germline J gene comes the end of the CDR3, since the read stops 3 residues before it. Germline V gene lookup returns CDR1 LNHDA and CDR2 SQIVND (reference sequence). The CDR3 contains 15 residues. Trimming cost V 5 bases and J 0 bases, with 13 bases left between them.

CDR3 sequence reads: CASSLSSHEQYF. Incomplete CDR3 DNA: TGTGCCAGCAGTTTGTCCAGTCACGAG. The chain combines TRBV7-2 with TRBJ2-7; D is uncertain. Read data end 3 residues before the CDR3 end; the end is taken from the germline J gene. Germline CDR1 and CDR2: SGHTA and FQGNSA. Trimming took off 6 bases at V and 5 bases at J, with 11 bases between the two ends. The CDR3 runs 12 residues.

On this clone itself: The DNA ends 3 residues before the CDR3 does, and the rest of the CDR3 is filled in from the germline J gene. This chain uses TRBV19 with TRBJ2-1; 14 nucleotides agree with TRBD2. From germline, CDR1 is LNHDA and CDR2 SQIVND (reference sequence). The CDR3 sequence is 16 residues long. J lost 5 bases, V lost 7 bases, and 7 bases had no gene match. This CDR3 reads CASTGTSGRLHNEQFF. The DNA read from the CDR3 is TGTGCCAGTACCGGGACTAGCGGGAGATTACACAATGAG.

Notes on this clone: The CDR3 end falls 3 residues outside the read, so it is completed with the germline J gene. The chain employs TRBV19 and TRBJ2-7; 11 bases align to TRBD1. V lost 5 bases, J lost 0 bases, and 3 bases stayed unmatched. The germline V gene has CDR1 LNHDA and CDR2 SQIVND (reference sequence). The CDR3 is 15 residues long. The CDR3 spells CASSSGQGDSYEQYF. The DNA read from the CDR3 is TGTGCCAGTAGTTCGGGACAGGGGGACTCCTACGAG.

In regard to this clone: The read stops 3 residues short of the end of the CDR3; the missing end is completed from the germline J gene. The rearrangement joins TRBV6-2 or TRBV6-3 to TRBJ1-1; 9 bases map to TRBD1. With V trimmed by 6 bases and J by 4 bases, 3 bases remained unmatched. CDR1 is MNHEY and CDR2 is SVGEGT in the germline V gene. There are 13 residues in the CDR3. The CDR3 reads CASRQTGGTEAFF. The sequenced CDR3 bases are TGTGCCAGCAGACAGACAGGGGGCACTGAA.

About this clone itself: The read finishes 3 residues shy of the CDR3 end, and the germline J gene is used to complete it. The chain uses TRBV6-2 or TRBV6-3 and TRBJ1-5; tentative D call: TRBD1 (6 bases). This CDR3 has 14 amino acids. Trimming removed 6 bases at V and 0 bases at J, with 9 bases between. Looked up from germline, CDR1 is MNHEY and CDR2 is SVGEGT. CDR3 bases read: TGTGCCAGCAGCCGGACAGTTAGCAATCAGCCC. It is translated as CASSRTVSNQP. The whole CDR3 reads CASSRTVSNQPQHF.

On this clone itself: The CDR3 end falls 3 residues outside the read, so it is completed with the germline J gene. The chain recombines TRBV5-6 with TRBJ1-1, with TRBD1 as a possible D gene (5 bases). Trimming took 4 bases from V and 5 from J, leaving 18 bases between them. This CDR3 has 15 amino acids. Germline V gene sequence: CDR1 SGHDT, CDR2 YYEEEE. CDR3 bases read: TGTGCCAGCAGCCGATGGCAGGGAGGAGGAACTGAA. Its protein is CASSRWQGGGTE. The full CDR3 reads CASSRWQGGGTEAFF.

As to this clone: The read terminates 3 residues before the CDR3 end, so the remaining end is supplied by the germline J gene. The rearrangement links TRBV5-6 to TRBJ2-7, with D possibly matching TRBD1 (6 bases). V dropped 2 bases and J dropped 2 bases, with 11 bases sitting between them. Per germline, CDR1 SGHDT and CDR2 YYEEEE. This CDR3 has 14 amino acids. The sequenced part of the CDR3 DNA is TGTGCCAGCAGCTTACAGGGTCCCCCCTACGAG. Encoded protein: CASSLQGPPYE. The entire CDR3 protein is CASSLQGPPYEQYF.

Comments on this clone: Read sequence stops 3 residues before the CDR3 end, and the germline J gene provides the missing end. The chain couples TRBV6-1 to TRBJ2-7; unclear D gene. V shed 4 bases and J shed 0 bases, with 10 bases lying between them. Germline-derived CDR1 and CDR2 are MNHNS and SASEGT. The CDR3 is 14 residues long. The CDR3 is CASSVNILSYEQYF. The DNA read from the CDR3 is TGTGCCAGCAGTGTGAACATTCTCTCCTACGAG.